These 22 T cell receptor beta chains were sequenced from one sample in a study of blood T cell repertoires in COVID-19. Measured with immunoSEQ multiplex PCR; TCRdb has only the in-frame clones, and not every one. The sample holds some 110,000 clones; 80% to 90% are singletons and the top ten take about 4.5%. Input material: peripheral blood. These receptors all stem from a man aged 35-49 years with acute or convalescent COVID-19.

V gene TRBV18 combines with J gene TRBJ1-5; no reliable D call. This CDR3 is built from 13 residues. With 6 bases removed from V and 5 bases from J, the gap between germline ends came to 11 bases. CDR1 KGHSH and CDR2 LQKENI come from the germline V gene. CDR3: CASSPEVDQPQHF. The CDR3 coding sequence is TGTGCCAGCTCCCCGGAGGTGGATCAGCCCCAGCATTTT. Full variable domain (rest looked up from reference TRBV18 and TRBJ1-5): NAGVMQNPRHLVRRRGQEARLRCSPMKGHSHVYWYRQLPEEGLKFMVYLQKENIIDESGMPKERFSAEFPKEGPSILRIQQVVRGDSAAYFCASSPEVDQPQHFGDGTRLSIL.

V is TRBV5-1 and J is TRBJ2-7; weak D call: TRBD2 (6 bases). Germline V lookup: CDR1 SGHRS, CDR2 YFSETQ. V lost 3 bases to trimming and J lost 1 base, with 14 bases between them. The CDR3 sequence is 15 residues long. CDR3 in DNA: TGCGCCAGCAGCTGGATCCCGGGAGCTTCCTACGAGCAGTACTTC. Amino acid sequence: CASSWIPGASYEQYF.

V is TRBV6-6 and J is TRBJ1-6, with 8 bases fitting TRBD1. The CDR3 runs 15 residues. Germline V gives CDR1 MNHNY, CDR2 SVGAGI (reference sequence). The junction had 8 bases not matched to a gene; V was cut back by 6 bases and J by 7 bases. CDR3 loop: CASSGDRLKNSPLHF. The CDR3 nucleotides are TGTGCCAGCAGCGGGGACAGGCTGAAAAATTCACCCCTCCACTTT.

This clone was observed a single time. The genes are TRBV29-1 and TRBJ2-3; TRBD2 matches 14 bases. CDR1 is SQVTM, CDR2 ANQGSEA, per germline. V was pared by 6 bases and J by 4 bases, with 3 bases of the junction left unmatched. CDR3 length: 14 amino acids. As DNA, the CDR3 is TGCAGCGTCGGGACTAGCGGGAGCTCAGATACGCAGTATTTT. This translates into CSVGTSGSSDTQYF.

V usage is TRBV6-5 and J usage is TRBJ1-5, with D maybe TRBD1 (6 bases). V dropped 7 bases and J dropped 0 bases, with 13 bases sitting between them. Germline values: CDR1 MNHEY, CDR2 SVGAGI. The CDR3 extends over 15 amino acids. Written as DNA, the CDR3 is TGTGCCAGCAAAAGGGGGGGAGATAGCAATCAGCCCCAGCATTTT. Encoded protein: CASKRGGDSNQPQHF.

The CDR3 sequence: CASSPTGSLGYEQYF. The CDR3 DNA reads TGTGCCAGCTCACCGACAGGGTCCCTGGGCTACGAGCAGTACTTC. The V gene is TRBV18, the J gene TRBJ2-7, with 7 bases aligning to TRBD1. CDR1 KGHSH and CDR2 LQKENI come from the germline V gene. V shed 3 bases and J 3 bases; nucleotides not matched to a gene: 8. The CDR3 contains 15 residues.

This clone was found a few times. CDR3: CASSLGADQPQHF. CDR3 bases: TGTGCCAGCAGCTTGGGGGCCGATCAGCCCCAGCATTTT. This chain links TRBV5-4 with TRBJ1-5; D is unclear. Germline lookup yields CDR1 SGHNT and CDR2 YYREEE (reference sequence). V dropped 0 bases and J dropped 5 bases, with 6 bases sitting between them. The CDR3 consists of 13 residues.

This rearrangement joins TRBV6-4 to TRBJ1-5; possibly TRBD1 for D (5 bases). The V gene's germline CDR1 is MRHNA and CDR2 SNTAGT. The CDR3 covers 14 residues. The germline V and J ends were trimmed by 2 bases and 5 bases, with 10 bases remaining between them. The CDR3 DNA sequence: TGTGCCAGCAGTGACGAGGACACGCATCAGCCCCAGCATTTT. As protein: CASSDEDTHQPQHF.

The chain links TRBV7-6 to TRBJ2-4; TRBD1 matches 12 bases. The germline V gene encodes CDR1 SGHVS and CDR2 FNYEAQ. The V and J ends lost 5 bases and 5 bases, in that order; junction bases with no gene match: 4. The CDR3 runs 15 residues. This CDR3 is CASSPGTGGQNIQYF. The CDR3 DNA reads as TGTGCCAGCAGCCCCGGGACAGGGGGCCAAAACATTCAGTACTTC.

The V call is TRBV27, the J call TRBJ1-5; tentatively, D is TRBD1 (5 bases). Germline V gene sequence: CDR1 MNHEY, CDR2 SMNVEV (reference sequence). CDR3 length equals 15 residues. The V end lost 3 bases, the J end lost 2 bases, and 11 bases lay between the germline ends. The CDR3 is CASSLGPMGNQPQHF. CDR3 coding DNA: TGTGCCAGCAGTTTGGGGCCAATGGGCAATCAGCCCCAGCATTTT.

Note on this clone: The junction and the germline gene differ at one end; a read error may be behind it. The rearrangement uses TRBV30 and TRBJ2-7, with 7 nucleotides matching TRBD1. The CDR3 length is 12 residues. CDR1 GTSNPN and CDR2 SVGIG come from the germline V gene (reference sequence). The CDR3 protein is CAWSVTQGELYF. CDR3 bases: TGTGCCTGGAGTGTTACGCAGGGGGAGCTGTACTTC. Together with reference TRBV30 and TRBJ2-7, the CDR3 gives the full variable domain: SQTIHQWPATLVQPVGSPLSLECTVEGTSNPNLYWYRQAAGRGLQLLFYSVGIGQISSEVPQNLSASRPQDRQFILSSKKLLLSDSGFYLCAWSVTQGELYFGPGTRLTVT.

The chain recombines TRBV2 with TRBJ2-3; TRBD2 matches at 8 bases. The germline V gene has CDR1 SNHLY and CDR2 FYNNEI. V was clipped by 4 bases and J by 1 base; unmatched bases: 1. CDR3 size: 14 residues. The CDR3, as DNA: TGTGCCAGCAGTGTACTAGCGGGCACAGATACGCAGTATTTT. It yields the protein CASSVLAGTDTQYF.

The chain recombines TRBV5-6 with TRBJ1-2; 7 bases are shared with TRBD1. Per germline, CDR1 SGHDT and CDR2 YYEEEE. The CDR3 sequence is 17 residues long. Unmatched junction bases numbered 19, after V lost 2 bases and J lost 9 bases. The CDR3 sequence is CASSFAMGGQPLRSYTF. CDR3 coding DNA: TGTGCCAGCAGCTTCGCGATGGGGGGACAGCCTTTGCGGAGCTACACCTTC.

This clone was counted once. The chain couples TRBV28 to TRBJ2-7; 7 bases align to TRBD1. This CDR3 has 17 amino acids. Germline assignment: CDR1 MDHEN and CDR2 SYDVKM. After removal of 2 bases from V and 3 bases from J, the junction contained 13 bases not matched to a gene. The CDR3 DNA reads as TGTGCCAGCAGTTTACCGGGGACCAGGGGGAAGGGCTACGAGCAGTACTTC. Its translation: CASSLPGTRGKGYEQYF.

The chain employs TRBV4-1 and TRBJ2-1; D remains ambiguous. Germline-derived CDR1 and CDR2 are MGHRA and YSYEKL. V was clipped by 1 base and J by 0 bases, with 10 bases between them. This CDR3 spans 16 amino acids. This CDR3 reads CASSQVDMISYNEQFF. CDR3 DNA sequence: TGCGCCAGCAGCCAAGTCGACATGATCTCCTACAATGAGCAGTTCTTC.

This rearrangement joins TRBV6-6 to TRBJ1-5; 7 bases fit TRBD1. The length of the CDR3 is 15 residues. V lost 7 bases to trimming and J lost 3 bases; unmatched junction nucleotides: 9. CDR1 is MNHNY and CDR2 is SVGAGI in the germline V gene (reference sequence). The CDR3 region is CASIYGTALNQPQHF. DNA of the CDR3: TGTGCCAGCATATATGGGACAGCGCTCAATCAGCCCCAGCATTTT.

The CDR3: CAWRGQGVLEQYF. The CDR3, as DNA: TGTGCCTGGAGGGGACAGGGGGTATTAGAGCAGTACTTC. V and J are TRBV30 and TRBJ2-7, with 11 bases aligning to TRBD1. This CDR3 is 13 amino acids long. Germline V gene data show CDR1 as GTSNPN and CDR2 as SVGIG (reference sequence). The trim removed 3 bases at V and 7 bases at J, leaving 5 bases unmatched.

This clone was seen a handful of times. The chain joins TRBV11-3 to TRBJ2-3; D remains unclear. V was pared by 0 bases and J by 6 bases, with 4 bases between. Looked up from germline, CDR1 is SGHNT and CDR2 is YENEEA. The CDR3 has 12 amino acids. The CDR3 nucleotides read TGTGCCAGCAGCTTAGATCTGGATACGCAGTATTTT. It is translated as CASSLDLDTQYF.

This clone was detected only once. This sequence joins TRBV7-2 and TRBJ2-1; tentative D call: TRBD1 (5 bases). The ends were cut back, 4 bases at V and 7 bases at J, with 8 bases in the middle. CDR1 is SGHTA and CDR2 is FQGNSA in the germline V gene. The CDR3 covers 12 residues. As DNA, the CDR3 is TGTGCCAGCAGCTCGTCAGGGAATGAGCAGTTCTTC. Translation: CASSSSGNEQFF.

The gene calls are TRBV28 and TRBJ1-1, with D tentatively TRBD1 (5 bases). The V end lost 8 bases, the J end lost 4 bases, and 20 bases lay between the germline ends. In germline, CDR1 is MDHEN, CDR2 SYDVKM. The CDR3 spans 15 residues. CDR3: CASVYSGGGSTEAFF. The CDR3 DNA reads as TGTGCCAGCGTTTATTCGGGGGGTGGGAGCACTGAAGCTTTCTTT. The full variable domain, rest sourced from reference TRBV28 and TRBJ1-1, is DVKVTQSSRYLVKRTGEKVFLECVQDMDHENMFWYRQDPGLGLRLIYFSYDVKMKEKGDIPEGYSVSREKKERFSLILESASTNQTSMYLCASVYSGGGSTEAFFGQGTRLTVV.

V gene TRBV7-6 combines with J gene TRBJ2-5; 9 bases match TRBD2. The V gene's germline CDR1 is SGHVS and CDR2 FNYEAQ. The CDR3 is 17 residues long. V lost 5 bases to trimming and J lost 4 bases; unmatched junction nucleotides: 14. The CDR3 region is CASSPLTGLAPGETQYF. The CDR3 region has the DNA TGTGCCAGCAGCCCGCTGACGGGACTAGCTCCCGGAGAGACCCAGTACTTC.

The rearrangement links TRBV6-2 or TRBV6-3 to TRBJ2-1, with 12 bases fitting TRBD2. Germline V gene sequence: CDR1 MNHEY, CDR2 SVGEGT. V gave up 5 bases and J gave up 7 bases; unmatched junction bases: 15. The CDR3 is 18 amino acids. CDR3 residues: CASSKTPSGGAPRNEQFF. As DNA, the CDR3 is TGTGCCAGCAGTAAAACTCCTAGCGGGGGGGCCCCTCGGAATGAGCAGTTCTTC.